These 2 T cell receptor beta chains were all obtained from the same sample, sequenced in a study of OX40 agonist ivuxolimab in advanced cancers. The method was immunoSEQ multiplex PCR; TCRdb's version includes in-frame clones alone and lacks a portion of them. Of some 86,000 clones listed, less than 95% were seen once; the top ten hold around 0.33%. This specimen consisted of CD4+ or CD8+ T cells sorted from blood, obtained in a trial of the OX40 agonist ivuxolimab. These receptors were collected from an adult with an advanced solid tumor such as melanoma, head and neck, liver or kidney cancer.

The V call is TRBV5-8, the J call TRBJ1-2; 7 nucleotides match TRBD1. Germline values: CDR1 SGHTS, CDR2 YDEGEE. This CDR3 has 13 residues. J gave up 5 bases and V 5 bases, and 6 bases lay outside the gene matches. CDR3: CASSPGQRYGYTF. CDR3 in DNA: TGTGCCAGCAGTCCGGGACAGCGATATGGCTACACCTTC.

This clone was observed a handful of times. The rearrangement links TRBV7-6 to TRBJ1-6; tentatively, D is TRBD1 (6 bases). Germline V gene data show CDR1 as SGHVS and CDR2 as FNYEAQ. V dropped 8 bases and J dropped 5 bases, with 10 bases sitting between them. The CDR3 sequence is 13 residues long. The CDR3 loop reads CASGGGNNSPLHF. In DNA, the CDR3 is TGTGCCAGCGGAGGGGGGAATAATTCACCCCTCCACTTT. The full variable domain, with the rest looked up from reference TRBV7-6 and TRBJ1-6, is GAGVSQSPRYKVTKRGQDVALRCDPISGHVSLYWYRQALGQGPEFLTYFNYEAQQDKSGLPNDRFSAERPEGSISTLTIQRTEQRDSAMYRCASGGGNNSPLHFGNGTRLTVT.